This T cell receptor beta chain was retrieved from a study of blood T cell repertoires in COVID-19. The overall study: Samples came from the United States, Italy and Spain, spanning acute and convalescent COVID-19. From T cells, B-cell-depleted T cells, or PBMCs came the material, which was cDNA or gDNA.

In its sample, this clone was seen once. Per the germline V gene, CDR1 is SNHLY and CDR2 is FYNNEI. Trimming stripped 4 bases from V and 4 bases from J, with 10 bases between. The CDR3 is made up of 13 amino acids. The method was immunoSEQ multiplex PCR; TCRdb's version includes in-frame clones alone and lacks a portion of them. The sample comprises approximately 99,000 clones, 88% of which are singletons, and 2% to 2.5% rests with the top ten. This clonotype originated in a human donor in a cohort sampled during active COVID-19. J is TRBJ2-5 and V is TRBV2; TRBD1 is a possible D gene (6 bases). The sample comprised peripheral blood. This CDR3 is CASSGAGVETQYF. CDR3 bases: TGTGCCAGCAGTGGGGCAGGGGTAGAGACCCAGTACTTC. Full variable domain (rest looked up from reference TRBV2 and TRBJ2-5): EPEVTQTPSHQVTQMGQEVILRCVPISNHLYFYWYRQILGQKVEFLVSFYNNEISEKSEIFDDQFSVERPDGSNFTLKIRSTKLEDSAMYFCASSGAGVETQYFGPGTRLLVL.